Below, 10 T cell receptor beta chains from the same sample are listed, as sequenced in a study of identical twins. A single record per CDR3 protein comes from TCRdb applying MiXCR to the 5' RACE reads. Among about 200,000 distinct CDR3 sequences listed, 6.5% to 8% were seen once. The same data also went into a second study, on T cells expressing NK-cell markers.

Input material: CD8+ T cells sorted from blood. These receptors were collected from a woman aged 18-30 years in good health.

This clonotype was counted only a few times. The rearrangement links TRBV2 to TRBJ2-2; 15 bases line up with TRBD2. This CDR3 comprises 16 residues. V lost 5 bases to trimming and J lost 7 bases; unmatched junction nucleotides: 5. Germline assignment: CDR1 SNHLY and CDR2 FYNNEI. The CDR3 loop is CASSPGLAGGDGELFF. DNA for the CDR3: TGTGCCAGCAGTCCTGGACTAGCGGGAGGGGACGGGGAGCTGTTTTTT.

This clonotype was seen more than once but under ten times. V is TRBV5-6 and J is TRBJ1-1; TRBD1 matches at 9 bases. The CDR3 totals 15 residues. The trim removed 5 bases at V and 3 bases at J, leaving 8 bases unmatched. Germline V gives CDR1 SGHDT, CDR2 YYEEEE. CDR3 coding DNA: TGTGCCAGCAGGGAGGGGACAGGGAAGGACACTGAAGCTTTCTTT. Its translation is CASREGTGKDTEAFF.

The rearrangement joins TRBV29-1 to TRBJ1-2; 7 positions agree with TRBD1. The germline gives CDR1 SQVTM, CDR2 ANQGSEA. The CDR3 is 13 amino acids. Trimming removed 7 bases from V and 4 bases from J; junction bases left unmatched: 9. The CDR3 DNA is TGCAGCGCACCGACAGGGACTACCTATGGCTACACCTTC. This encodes CSAPTGTTYGYTF.

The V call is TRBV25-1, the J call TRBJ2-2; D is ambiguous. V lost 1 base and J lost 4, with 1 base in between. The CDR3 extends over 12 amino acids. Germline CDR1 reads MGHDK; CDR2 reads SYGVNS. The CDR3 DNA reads TGTGCCAGCAGTGAATCCACCGGGGAGCTGTTTTTT. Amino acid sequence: CASSESTGELFF. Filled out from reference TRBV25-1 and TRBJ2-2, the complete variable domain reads EADIYQTPRYLVIGTGKKITLECSQTMGHDKMYWYQQDPGMELHLIHYSYGVNSTEKGDLSSESTVSRIRTEHFPLTLESARPSHTSQYLCASSESTGELFFGEGSRLTVL.

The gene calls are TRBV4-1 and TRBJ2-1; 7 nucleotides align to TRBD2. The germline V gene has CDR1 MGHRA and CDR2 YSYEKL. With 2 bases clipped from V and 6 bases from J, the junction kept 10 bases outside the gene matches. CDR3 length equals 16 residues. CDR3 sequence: CASSQRHGRNVNEQFF. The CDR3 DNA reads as TGCGCCAGCAGCCAAAGGCACGGGAGGAATGTCAATGAGCAGTTCTTC.

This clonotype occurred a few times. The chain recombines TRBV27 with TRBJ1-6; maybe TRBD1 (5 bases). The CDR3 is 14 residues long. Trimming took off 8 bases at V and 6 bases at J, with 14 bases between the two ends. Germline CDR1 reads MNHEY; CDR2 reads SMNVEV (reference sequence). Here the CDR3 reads CASAPGTPNSPLHF. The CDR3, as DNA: TGTGCCAGCGCCCCCGGGACTCCTAATTCACCCCTCCACTTT.

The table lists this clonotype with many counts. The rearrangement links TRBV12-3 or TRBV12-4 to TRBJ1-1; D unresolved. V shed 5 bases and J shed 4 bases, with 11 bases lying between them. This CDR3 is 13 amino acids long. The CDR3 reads CASSLRGITEAFF. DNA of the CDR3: TGTGCCAGCAGTCTCCGAGGGATCACTGAAGCTTTCTTT.

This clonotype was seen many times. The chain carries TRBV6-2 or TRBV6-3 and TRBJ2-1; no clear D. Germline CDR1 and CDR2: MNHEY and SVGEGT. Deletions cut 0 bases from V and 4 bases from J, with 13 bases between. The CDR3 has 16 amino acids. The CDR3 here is CASSYSLVAKYNEQFF. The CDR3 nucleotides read TGTGCCAGCAGTTACTCTCTGGTCGCGAAATACAATGAGCAGTTCTTC.

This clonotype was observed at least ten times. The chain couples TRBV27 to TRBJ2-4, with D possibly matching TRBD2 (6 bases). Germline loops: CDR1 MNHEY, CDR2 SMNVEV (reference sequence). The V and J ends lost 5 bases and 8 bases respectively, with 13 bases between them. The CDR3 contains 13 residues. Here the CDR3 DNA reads TGTGCCAGCAGTGGAGGGGTTTGGGACATTCAGTACTTC. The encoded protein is CASSGGVWDIQYF.

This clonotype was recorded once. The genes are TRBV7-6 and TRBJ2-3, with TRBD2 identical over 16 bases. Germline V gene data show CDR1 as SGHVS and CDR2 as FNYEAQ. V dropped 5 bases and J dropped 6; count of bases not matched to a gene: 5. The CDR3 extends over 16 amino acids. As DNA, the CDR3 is TGTGCCAGCAGCCACGGGACTAGCGGGAGGGCCGATACGCAGTATTTT. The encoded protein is CASSHGTSGRADTQYF.